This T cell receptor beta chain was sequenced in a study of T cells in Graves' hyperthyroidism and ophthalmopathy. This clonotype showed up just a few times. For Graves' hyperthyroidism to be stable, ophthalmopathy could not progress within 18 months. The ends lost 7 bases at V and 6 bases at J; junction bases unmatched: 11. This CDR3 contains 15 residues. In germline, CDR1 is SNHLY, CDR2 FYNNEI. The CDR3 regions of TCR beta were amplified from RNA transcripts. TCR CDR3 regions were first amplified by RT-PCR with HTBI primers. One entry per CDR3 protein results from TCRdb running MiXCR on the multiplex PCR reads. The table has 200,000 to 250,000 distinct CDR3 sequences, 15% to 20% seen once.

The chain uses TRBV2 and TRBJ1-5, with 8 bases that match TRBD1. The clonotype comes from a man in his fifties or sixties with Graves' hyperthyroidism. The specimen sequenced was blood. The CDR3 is CASTLLGQGGQPQHF. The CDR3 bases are TGTGCCAGCACCTTACTCGGACAGGGAGGTCAGCCCCAGCATTTT.